This T cell receptor beta chain was documented in a study of beta chain features in type 1 diabetes. Looking at the study overall: Patients and healthy donors were similar in age, gender and cell yields. Study-wide results and limits: A definitive answer on HLA type influencing TCRB rearrangement was not reached here.

The CDR3 runs to 11 residues. The V end lost 5 bases, the J end lost 9 bases, and 8 bases lay between the germline ends. Looked up from germline, CDR1 is SGHTA and CDR2 is FQGNSA. Each population that was sorted was more than 98% pure. Investigators reverse transcribed all isolated RNA, so they sequenced expressed TCRB transcripts. Sequenced naive, central memory and regulatory T cell samples produced an average of roughly 3.6 million reads. Libraries were prepared by immunoSEQ multiplex PCR; TCRdb keeps only in-frame clonotypes and omits some of them. The data show 300,000 to 450,000 clones, around 12% seen once. This clone has ten or more counts. Its antigen is not known.

The sample comprised naive CD4+ T cells from blood. This chain joins TRBV7-2 and TRBJ2-1, with D uncertain. This receptor was taken from a man aged 18 to 30 in good health. The CDR3 protein is CASSLSGEQFF. DNA for the CDR3: TGTGCCAGCAGCCTATCCGGTGAGCAGTTCTTC.